These T cell receptor beta chains were read from a single sample in a study of cytomegalovirus exposure and HLA in healthy donors. Libraries were prepared by immunoSEQ multiplex PCR; TCRdb keeps only in-frame clonotypes and omits some of them. The sample has roughly 250,000 clones; about 80% are singletons. Sequencing input: PBMCs. These receptors were obtained from a girl between 2 and 10 years old in good health and CMV-seronegative. Each CDR3 is given with its conserved first and last residue. Fields, in order: clone size, V gene, J gene, D gene, CDR3 protein, CDR3 DNA. A D gene is named only where the DNA matches it firmly. The size entry is marked missing in some rows and otherwise reads once, few, many or a size class.

NA	TRBV29-1	TRBJ2-1	NA	CSAGPNPRGEQFF	TGCAGTGCCGGGCCTAACCCCAGGGGTGAGCAGTTCTTC
NA	TRBV2	TRBJ1-5	NA	CASSGQGNQPQHF	TGTGCCAGCAGTGGGCAGGGCAATCAGCCCCAGCATTTT
NA	TRBV27	TRBJ1-1	NA	CASIPPPGENTEAFF	TGTGCCAGCATTCCCCCGCCAGGGGAGAACACTGAAGCTTTCTTT
NA	TRBV7-9	TRBJ1-2	NA	CASSLREEGYGYTF	TGTGCCAGCAGCTTAAGGGAGGAGGGGTATGGCTACACCTTC
NA	TRBV7-3	TRBJ1-6	TRBD1	CASSRDRGNSPLHF	TGTGCCAGCAGCAGGGACAGGGGTAATTCACCCCTCCACTTT
NA	TRBV4-2	TRBJ1-4	TRBD1	CASSREDRGDEKLFF	TGTGCCAGCAGCCGAGAAGACAGGGGGGATGAAAAACTGTTTTTT
once	TRBV5-6	TRBJ1-2	TRBD1	CASKLRDRVTYGYTF	TGTGCCAGCAAACTCCGGGACAGGGTGACCTATGGCTACACCTTC
NA	TRBV28	TRBJ1-2	NA	CASSLPQIVRGYTF	TGTGCCAGCAGTTTACCGCAAATAGTGCGAGGCTACACCTTC
NA	TRBV20-1	TRBJ2-1	NA	CSAYSPQFF	TGCAGTGCCTACTCCCCTCAGTTCTTC
NA	TRBV7-7	TRBJ2-7	TRBD2	CASSAGLDYEQYF	TGTGCCAGCAGCGCGGGACTAGACTACGAGCAGTACTTC
NA	TRBV18	TRBJ2-7	TRBD1	CASSRWDRNAEQYF	TGTGCCAGCTCACGGTGGGACAGAAATGCCGAGCAGTACTTC
NA	TRBV19	TRBJ2-1	NA	CASSTRQGQFF	TGTGCCAGTAGTACTCGGCAGGGGCAGTTCTTC
few	TRBV11-2	TRBJ2-2	TRBD1	CASSSGDRGLGGELFF	TGTGCCAGCAGCTCCGGGGACAGGGGGCTAGGCGGGGAGCTGTTTTTT
NA	TRBV29-1	TRBJ1-2	NA	CSVYGQNYGYTF	TGCAGCGTTTATGGACAGAACTATGGCTACACCTTC
NA	TRBV2	TRBJ2-4	TRBD2	CASSFRTSGGVDIQYF	TGTGCCAGCAGTTTTCGTACTAGCGGGGGGGTTGACATTCAGTACTTC
NA	TRBV27	TRBJ1-5	NA	CASSPFPLTAYSNQPQHF	TGTGCCAGCAGTCCCTTCCCCCTGACAGCCTATAGCAATCAGCCCCAGCATTTT
few	TRBV30	TRBJ1-5	NA	CAWSRGNNQPQHF	TGTGCCTGGAGTAGGGGTAACAATCAGCCCCAGCATTTT
NA	TRBV11-2	TRBJ2-7	TRBD2	CASSRGLAGALYEQYF	TGTGCCAGCAGCCGAGGACTAGCGGGAGCCCTCTACGAGCAGTACTTC
NA	TRBV19	TRBJ1-5	NA	CASSMPWQGYQPQHF	TGTGCCAGTAGTATGCCGTGGCAGGGCTATCAGCCCCAGCATTTT
NA	TRBV11-2	TRBJ1-2	NA	CASSLPGGYTF	TGTGCCAGCAGCTTACCCGGGGGCTACACCTTC